The 14 T cell receptor beta chains reported below all come from one sample, sequenced in a study of CD8+CD57+ T cells in acquired aplastic anemia. Sequencing involved patients with CD8+CD57+ cell expansion previously shown by flow cytometry. Profiling that covered TCR beta VDJ and CDR3 relied on genomic DNA as its template. Using its own MiXCR run on the reads, TCRdb lists one record per CDR3 protein. The sample holds about 180,000 distinct CDR3 sequences, nearly 50% seen once. What was sequenced was sorted CD4+, CD8+, or CD8+CD57+ T cells (not recorded which) from PBMCs. The receptor source for this set is a human donor with aplastic anemia.

The rearrangement uses TRBV7-3 and TRBJ2-3; D remains ambiguous. Per germline, CDR1 SGHTA and CDR2 FQGTGA. Trimming left V 4 bases short and J 3 bases short, with 2 bases between. The CDR3 covers 11 residues. CDR3 in DNA: TGTGCCAGCAGCTGGACAGATACGCAGTATTTT. Its translation: CASSWTDTQYF.

The table lists this clonotype with many counts. The DNA for the CDR3 is TGTGCCAGCAGCCCAGGGGGCGGCGAAAATGAGCAGTTCTTC. Amino acids: CASSPGGGENEQFF. This rearrangement joins TRBV7-9 to TRBJ2-1; TRBD1 matches 8 bases. Looked up from germline, CDR1 is SEHNR and CDR2 is FQNEAQ (reference sequence). The CDR3 spans 14 residues. V lost 5 bases to trimming and J lost 7 bases; unmatched junction nucleotides: 7. The full variable domain, rest sourced from reference TRBV7-9 and TRBJ2-1, is DTGVSQNPRHKITKRGQNVTFRCDPISEHNRLYWYRQTLGQGPEFLTYFQNEAQLEKSRLLSDRFSAERPKGSFSTLEIQRTEQGDSAMYLCASSPGGGENEQFFGPGTRLTVL.

This clonotype was recorded once. V is TRBV7-2 and J is TRBJ2-7; 8 bases are a match to TRBD1. This CDR3 region has 15 residues. Germline V gives CDR1 SGHTA, CDR2 FQGNSA. V dropped 3 bases and J dropped 6; count of bases not matched to a gene: 10. CDR3 amino acids: CASSLSAGGVCEQYF. The CDR3 DNA reads TGTGCCAGCAGCTTGAGTGCAGGGGGCGTCTGCGAGCAGTACTTC.

The rearrangement uses TRBV5-5 and TRBJ1-2; weak D call: TRBD1 (6 bases). The length of the CDR3 is 13 residues. Looked up from germline, CDR1 is SGHKS and CDR2 is YYEKEE (reference sequence). The V end lost 5 bases, the J end lost 4 bases, and 12 bases lay between the germline ends. In nucleotides, the CDR3 is TGTGCCAGCAGTATAGGGGGTGTCTATGGCTACACCTTC. Amino acid sequence: CASSIGGVYGYTF.

Many counts were recorded for this clonotype. The chain is built from TRBV5-1 and TRBJ2-7, with 9 positions matching TRBD1. Germline trimming cut 4 bases from V and 7 bases from J; bases unmatched to any gene: 18. CDR1 SGHRS and CDR2 YFSETQ come from the germline V gene. The CDR3 runs 17 residues. In DNA, the CDR3 is TGCGCCAGCAGCCCGGGACATTCGGGACAGGGCTTGAGTGAGCAGTACTTC. Its translation is CASSPGHSGQGLSEQYF.

This chain joins TRBV30 and TRBJ2-1, with D unresolved. CDR3 length: 14 residues. CDR1 GTSNPN and CDR2 SVGIG come from the germline V gene (reference sequence). V was cut by 0 bases and J by 4 bases, with 10 bases left in between. CDR3 amino acids: CAWSVGSTYNEQFF. The CDR3 DNA reads as TGTGCCTGGAGTGTCGGGTCAACTTACAATGAGCAGTTCTTC.

V is TRBV12-3 or TRBV12-4 and J is TRBJ1-2; D gene ambiguous. The V end was cut by 2 bases, the J end by 4 bases, with 8 bases between. This CDR3 contains 13 residues. CDR3 DNA: TGTGCCAGCAGTTTACTCAGTTCCTATGGCTACACCTTC. Its protein product is CASSLLSSYGYTF.

This clonotype was seen repeatedly, ten times or more. The chain combines TRBV20-1 with TRBJ2-5; D unresolved. CDR1 is DFQATT and CDR2 is SNEGSKA in the germline V gene (reference sequence). The length of the CDR3 is 13 residues. Trimming took off 0 bases at V and 6 bases at J, with 11 bases between the two ends. In nucleotides, the CDR3 is TGCAGTGCTAGAGATGGTCTTGTGAAGACCCAGTACTTC. It translates to CSARDGLVKTQYF.

This clonotype has at least ten counts. The J gene is TRBJ2-5, the V gene TRBV9, with TRBD1 identical over 9 bases. Germline loops: CDR1 SGDLS, CDR2 YYNGEE. The J segment lost 7 bases and the V segment lost 4 bases, leaving 8 bases of the junction unmatched. CDR3 length: 14 residues. The CDR3 sequence is CASSRGTGSGTQYF. The CDR3 nucleotides are TGTGCCAGCAGCAGGGGGACAGGGTCAGGGACCCAGTACTTC. Filled out from reference TRBV9 and TRBJ2-5, the complete variable domain reads DSGVTQTPKHLITATGQRVTLRCSPRSGDLSVYWYQQSLDQGLQFLIQYYNGEERAKGNILERFSAQQFPDLHSELNLSSLELGDSALYFCASSRGTGSGTQYFGPGTRLLVL.

The chain joins TRBV15 to TRBJ2-1; either TRBD1 or TRBD2 may fit D (5 bases each). CDR1 and CDR2 (germline): LNHNV, YYDKDF (reference sequence). With 1 base removed from V and 5 bases from J, the gap between germline ends came to 9 bases. The CDR3 is 14 residues long. The CDR3 DNA is TGTGCCACCAGCAGAGGGGACGTGGACAATGAGCAGTTCTTC. As protein: CATSRGDVDNEQFF.

The gene calls are TRBV9 and TRBJ1-2, with 10 positions matching TRBD1. This CDR3 comprises 14 residues. J was trimmed by 3 bases and V by 3 bases; bases with no gene match: 2. CDR1 and CDR2 (germline): SGDLS, YYNGEE. DNA of the CDR3: TGTGCCAGCAGCGGGGGACAGGGGTACTATGGCTACACCTTC. As protein: CASSGGQGYYGYTF.

CDR3 nucleotide sequence: TGTGCCAGTAGTACTATGACAGGCAGAGGTGGAGAGACCCAGTACTTC. Amino acids: CASSTMTGRGGETQYF. V usage is TRBV19 and J usage is TRBJ2-5, with D perhaps TRBD1 (6 bases). The length of the CDR3 is 16 residues. Germline V gene sequence: CDR1 LNHDA, CDR2 SQIVND (reference sequence). The ends were cut back, 4 bases at V and 4 bases at J, with 19 bases in the middle. The full variable domain, completed using reference TRBV19 and TRBJ2-5, is DGGITQSPKYLFRKEGQNVTLSCEQNLNHDAMYWYRQDPGQGLRLIYYSQIVNDFQKGDIAEGYSVSREKKESFPLTVTSAQKNPTAFYLCASSTMTGRGGETQYFGPGTRLLVL.

This clonotype was seen only a few times. The V gene is TRBV7-6, the J gene TRBJ2-7; no definite D call. CDR3 length equals 15 residues. Germline values: CDR1 SGHVS, CDR2 FNYEAQ. Trimming removed 5 bases at V and 0 bases at J, with 14 bases between. The chain's CDR3 is CASSVEAASSYEQYF. Here the CDR3 DNA reads TGTGCCAGCAGCGTCGAGGCAGCTAGCTCCTACGAGCAGTACTTC. Combining the CDR3 with reference TRBV7-6 and TRBJ2-7 gives the whole variable domain GAGVSQSPRYKVTKRGQDVALRCDPISGHVSLYWYRQALGQGPEFLTYFNYEAQQDKSGLPNDRFSAERPEGSISTLTIQRTEQRDSAMYRCASSVEAASSYEQYFGPGTRLTVT.

Ten or more counts support this clonotype. The gene calls are TRBV20-1 and TRBJ2-3; D remains ambiguous. The V end was cut by 1 base, the J end by 5 bases, with 4 bases between. CDR3 length: 11 residues. In germline, CDR1 is DFQATT, CDR2 SNEGSKA (reference sequence). CDR3 bases: TGCAGTGCTAGAGGGGGAGATACGCAGTATTTT. It translates to CSARGGDTQYF.